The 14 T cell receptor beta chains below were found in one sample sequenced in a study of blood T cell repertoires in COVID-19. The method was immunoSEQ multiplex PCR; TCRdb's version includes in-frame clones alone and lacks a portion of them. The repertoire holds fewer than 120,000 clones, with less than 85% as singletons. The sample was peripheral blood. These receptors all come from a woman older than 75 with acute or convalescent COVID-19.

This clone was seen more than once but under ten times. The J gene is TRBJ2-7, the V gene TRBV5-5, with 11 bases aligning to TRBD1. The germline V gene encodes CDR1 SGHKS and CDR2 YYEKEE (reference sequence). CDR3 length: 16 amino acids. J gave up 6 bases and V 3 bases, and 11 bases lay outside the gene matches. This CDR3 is CASSSTKGQGAREQYF. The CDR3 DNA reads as TGTGCCAGCAGCTCGACAAAAGGACAGGGGGCCCGCGAGCAGTACTTC.

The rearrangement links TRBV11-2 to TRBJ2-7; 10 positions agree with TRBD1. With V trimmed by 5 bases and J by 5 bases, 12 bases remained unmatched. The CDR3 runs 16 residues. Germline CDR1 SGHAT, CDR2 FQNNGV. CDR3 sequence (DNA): TGTGCCAGCAGCCCGGGGACCGGGACAGGGGTCCACGAGCAGTACTTC. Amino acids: CASSPGTGTGVHEQYF.

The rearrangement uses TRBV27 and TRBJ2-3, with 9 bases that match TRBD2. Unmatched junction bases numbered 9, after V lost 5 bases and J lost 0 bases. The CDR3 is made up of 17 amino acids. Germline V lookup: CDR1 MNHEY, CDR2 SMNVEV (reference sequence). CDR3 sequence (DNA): TGTGCCAGCAGTCCACCCTTTAGCGGGAGCAGCACAGATACGCAGTATTTT. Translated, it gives CASSPPFSGSSTDTQYF.

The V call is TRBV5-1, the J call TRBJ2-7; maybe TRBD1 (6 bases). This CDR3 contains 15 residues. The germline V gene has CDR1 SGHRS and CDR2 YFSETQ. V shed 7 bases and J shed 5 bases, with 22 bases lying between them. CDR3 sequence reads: CASRPQATGSHEQYF. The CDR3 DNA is TGCGCCAGCCGACCCCAAGCTACAGGGTCTCACGAGCAGTACTTC.

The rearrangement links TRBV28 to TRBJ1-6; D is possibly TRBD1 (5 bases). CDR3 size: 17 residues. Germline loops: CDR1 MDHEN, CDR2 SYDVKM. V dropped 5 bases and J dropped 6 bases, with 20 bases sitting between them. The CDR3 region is CASSPGGLGRRNSPLHF. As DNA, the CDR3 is TGTGCCAGCAGTCCGGGGGGACTGGGTCGGCGTAATTCACCCCTCCACTTT.

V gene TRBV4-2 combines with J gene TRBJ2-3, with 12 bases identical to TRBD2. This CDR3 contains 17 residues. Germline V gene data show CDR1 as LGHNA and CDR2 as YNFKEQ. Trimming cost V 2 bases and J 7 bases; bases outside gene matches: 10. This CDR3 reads CASSQSATSGGINTQYF. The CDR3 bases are TGTGCCAGCAGCCAAAGCGCCACTAGCGGGGGGATAAATACGCAGTATTTT.

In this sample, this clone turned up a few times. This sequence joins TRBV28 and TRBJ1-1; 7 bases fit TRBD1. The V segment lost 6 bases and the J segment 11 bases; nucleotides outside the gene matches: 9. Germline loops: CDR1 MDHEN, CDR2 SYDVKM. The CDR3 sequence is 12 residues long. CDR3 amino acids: CASREGAKDAFF. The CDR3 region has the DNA TGTGCCAGCAGGGAGGGGGCGAAGGATGCTTTCTTT. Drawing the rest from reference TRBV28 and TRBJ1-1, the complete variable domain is DVKVTQSSRYLVKRTGEKVFLECVQDMDHENMFWYRQDPGLGLRLIYFSYDVKMKEKGDIPEGYSVSREKKERFSLILESASTNQTSMYLCASREGAKDAFFGQGTRLTVV.

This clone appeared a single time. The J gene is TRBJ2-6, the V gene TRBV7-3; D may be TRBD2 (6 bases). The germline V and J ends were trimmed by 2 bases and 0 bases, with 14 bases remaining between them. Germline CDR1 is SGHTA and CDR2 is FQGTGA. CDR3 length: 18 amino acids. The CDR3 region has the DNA TGTGCCAGCAGCTTATTAGGGGCCGGGGGCTCTGGGGCCAACGTCCTGACTTTC. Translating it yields CASSLLGAGGSGANVLTF.

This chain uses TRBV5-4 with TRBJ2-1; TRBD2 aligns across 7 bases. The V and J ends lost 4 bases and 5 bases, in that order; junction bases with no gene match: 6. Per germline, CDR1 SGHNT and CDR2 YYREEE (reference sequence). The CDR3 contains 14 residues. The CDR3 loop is CASSPGTTNNEQFF. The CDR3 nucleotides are TGTGCCAGCAGCCCCGGGACTACTAACAATGAGCAGTTCTTC.

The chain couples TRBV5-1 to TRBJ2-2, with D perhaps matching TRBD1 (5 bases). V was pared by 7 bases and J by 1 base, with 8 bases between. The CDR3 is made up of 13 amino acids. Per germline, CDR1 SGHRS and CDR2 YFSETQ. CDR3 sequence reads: CASLGQNTGELFF. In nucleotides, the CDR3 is TGCGCCAGCTTAGGACAGAACACCGGGGAGCTGTTTTTT.

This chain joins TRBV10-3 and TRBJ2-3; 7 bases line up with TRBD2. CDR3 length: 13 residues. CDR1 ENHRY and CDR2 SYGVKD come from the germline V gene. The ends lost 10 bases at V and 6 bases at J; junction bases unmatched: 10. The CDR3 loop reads CATLKGRDDTQYF. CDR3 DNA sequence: TGTGCCACCCTTAAGGGGAGGGACGATACGCAGTATTTT.

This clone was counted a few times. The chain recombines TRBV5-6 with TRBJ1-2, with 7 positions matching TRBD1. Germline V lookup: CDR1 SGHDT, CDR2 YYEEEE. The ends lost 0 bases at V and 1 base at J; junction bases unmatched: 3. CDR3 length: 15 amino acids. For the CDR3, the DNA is TGTGCCAGCAGCTTGGTAGGGACAGATAACTATGGCTACACCTTC. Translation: CASSLVGTDNYGYTF.

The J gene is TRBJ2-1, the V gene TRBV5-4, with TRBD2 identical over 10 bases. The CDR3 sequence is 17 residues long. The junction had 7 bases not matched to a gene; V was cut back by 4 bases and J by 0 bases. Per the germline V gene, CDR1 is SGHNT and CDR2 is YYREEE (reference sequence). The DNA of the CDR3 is TGTGCCAGCAGCCCAGGACTAGCGGCGAGCTCCTACAATGAGCAGTTCTTC. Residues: CASSPGLAASSYNEQFF.

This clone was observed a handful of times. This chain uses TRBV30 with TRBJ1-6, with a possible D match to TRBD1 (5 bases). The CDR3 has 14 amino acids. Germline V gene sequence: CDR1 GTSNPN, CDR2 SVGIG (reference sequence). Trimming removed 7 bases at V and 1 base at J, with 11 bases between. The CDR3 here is CASRGVSYNSPLHF. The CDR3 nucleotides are TGTGCCTCGCGGGGCGTATCCTATAATTCACCCCTCCACTTT.